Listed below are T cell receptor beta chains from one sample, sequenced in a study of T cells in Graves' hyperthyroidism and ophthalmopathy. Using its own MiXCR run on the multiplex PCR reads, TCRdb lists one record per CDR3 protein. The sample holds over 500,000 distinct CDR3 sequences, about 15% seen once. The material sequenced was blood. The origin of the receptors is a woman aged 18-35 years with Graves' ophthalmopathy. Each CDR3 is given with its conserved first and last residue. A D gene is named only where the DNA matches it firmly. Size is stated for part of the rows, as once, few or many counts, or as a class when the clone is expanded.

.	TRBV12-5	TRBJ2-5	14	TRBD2	CASGPGLAIETQYF	TGTGCTAGTGGGCCGGGACTAGCGATAGAGACCCAGTACTTC
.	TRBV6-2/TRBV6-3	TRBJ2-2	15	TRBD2	CASRRLAGGAGELFF	TGTGCCAGCAGGAGACTAGCGGGAGGGGCCGGGGAGCTGTTTTTT
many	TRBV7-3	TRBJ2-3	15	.	CASSFGRGSTDTQYF	TGTGCCAGCAGCTTCGGACGGGGTAGCACAGATACGCAGTATTTT
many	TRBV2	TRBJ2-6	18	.	CASTPSRPGASGANVLTF	TGTGCCAGCACGCCCTCCAGGCCAGGGGCGTCTGGGGCCAACGTCCTGACTTTC
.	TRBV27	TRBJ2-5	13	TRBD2	CASSWRGGETQYF	TGTGCCAGCAGCTGGCGGGGAGGGGAGACCCAGTACTTC
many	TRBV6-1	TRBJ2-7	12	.	CASRDSPYEQYF	TGTGCCAGCAGGGACAGTCCCTACGAGCAGTACTTC
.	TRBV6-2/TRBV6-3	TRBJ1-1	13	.	CASSYTDRTEAFF	TGTGCCAGCAGTTACACGGACCGGACTGAAGCTTTCTTT
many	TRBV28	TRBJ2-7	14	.	CASSPRTVSYEQYF	TGTGCCAGCAGTCCCAGGACAGTCTCCTACGAGCAGTACTTC
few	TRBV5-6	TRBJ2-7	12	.	CASSFPLYEQYF	TGTGCCAGCAGCTTCCCACTCTACGAGCAGTACTTC
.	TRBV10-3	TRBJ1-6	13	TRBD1	CAINDRANSPLHF	TGTGCCATCAACGACAGGGCTAATTCACCCCTCCACTTT
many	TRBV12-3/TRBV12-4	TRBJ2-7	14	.	CASSFRSKNYEQYF	TGTGCCAGCAGTTTTAGATCGAAAAACTACGAGCAGTACTTC
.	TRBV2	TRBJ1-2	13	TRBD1	CASSFGTEYGHTF	TGTGCCAGCAGTTTCGGGACAGAGTATGGCCACACCTTC
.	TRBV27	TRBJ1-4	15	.	CASSPYRDLNEKLFF	TGTGCCAGCAGTCCCTACAGGGACCTTAATGAAAAACTGTTTTTT
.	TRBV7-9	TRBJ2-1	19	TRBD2	CASSAGTSGRNRSHNEQFF	TGTGCCAGCAGTGCCGGGACTAGCGGGAGGAACAGGTCCCACAATGAGCAGTTCTTC
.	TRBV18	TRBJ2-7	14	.	CASSPGQTSYEQYF	TGTGCCAGCTCACCCGGACAGACCTCCTACGAGCAGTACTTC
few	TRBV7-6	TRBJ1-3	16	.	CASSLGTGQTGNTIYF	TGTGCCAGCAGCTTAGGTACCGGACAGACTGGAAACACCATATATTTT
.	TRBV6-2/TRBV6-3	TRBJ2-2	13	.	CASRTGAAGELFF	TGTGCCAGCAGAACAGGAGCGGCCGGGGAGCTGTTTTTT
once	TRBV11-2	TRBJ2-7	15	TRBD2	CASSPTSGRIDEQYF	TGTGCCAGCAGCCCAACTAGCGGGAGGATTGACGAGCAGTACTTC
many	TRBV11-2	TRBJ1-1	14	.	CASSLAPGRTEAFF	TGTGCCAGCAGCTTAGCCCCAGGCCGGACTGAAGCTTTCTTT
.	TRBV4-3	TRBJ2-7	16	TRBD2	CASSPQTSDIPYEQYF	TGCGCCAGCAGCCCCCAGACTAGCGATATACCCTACGAGCAGTACTTC
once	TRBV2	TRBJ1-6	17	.	CASSDGLGSSYNSPLHF	TGTGCCAGCAGTGACGGGCTCGGAAGCTCCTATAATTCACCCCTCCACTTT
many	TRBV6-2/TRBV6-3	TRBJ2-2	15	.	CASRSNRANTGELFF	TGTGCCAGCAGATCCAACAGGGCTAACACCGGGGAGCTGTTTTTT
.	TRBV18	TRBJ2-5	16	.	CASSPPAAASRETQYF	TGTGCCAGCTCACCACCAGCCGCGGCCTCTAGGGAGACCCAGTACTTC
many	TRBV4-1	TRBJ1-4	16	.	CASSQDRGRGNEKLFF	TGCGCCAGCAGCCAAGATAGGGGCAGGGGAAATGAAAAACTGTTTTTT
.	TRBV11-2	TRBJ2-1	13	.	CASSSLAVYEQFF	TGTGCCAGCAGCTCACTAGCTGTCTATGAGCAGTTCTTC
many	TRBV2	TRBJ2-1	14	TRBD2	CASSWTSSYNEQFF	TGTGCCAGCAGTTGGACTAGCAGCTACAATGAGCAGTTCTTC
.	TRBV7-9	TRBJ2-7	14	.	CASSFGRRSYEQYF	TGTGCCAGCAGCTTTGGCAGGCGCTCCTACGAGCAGTACTTC
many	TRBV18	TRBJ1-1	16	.	CASSGLDKVEDTEAFF	TGTGCCAGCTCAGGTCTAGACAAGGTGGAGGACACTGAAGCTTTCTTT
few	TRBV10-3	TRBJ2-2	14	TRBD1	CAISGDRGIGELFF	TGTGCCATCAGTGGGGACAGGGGAATCGGGGAGCTGTTTTTT
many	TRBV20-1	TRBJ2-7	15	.	CSARALRGSSYEQYF	TGCAGTGCTAGAGCCCTCCGGGGGAGCTCCTACGAGCAGTACTTC
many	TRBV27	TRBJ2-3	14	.	CASSRTAPPDTQYF	TGTGCCAGCAGTCGGACAGCCCCGCCAGATACGCAGTATTTT
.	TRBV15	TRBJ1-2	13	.	CATSSHAAGGYTF	TGTGCCACCAGCAGTCATGCCGCGGGGGGCTACACCTTC
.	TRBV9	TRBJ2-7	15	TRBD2	CASSVDSGRSYEQYF	TGTGCCAGCAGCGTAGATAGCGGGAGGTCCTACGAGCAGTACTTC
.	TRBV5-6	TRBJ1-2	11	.	CASSLENGYTF	TGTGCCAGCAGCTTGGAAAATGGCTACACCTTC
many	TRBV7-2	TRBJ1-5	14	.	CASTPGGLNQPQHF	TGTGCCAGCACACCTGGAGGACTCAATCAGCCCCAGCATTTT
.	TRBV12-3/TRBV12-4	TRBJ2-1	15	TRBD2	CASRQAGIPHNEQFF	TGTGCCAGCAGGCAAGCGGGGATCCCTCACAATGAGCAGTTCTTC
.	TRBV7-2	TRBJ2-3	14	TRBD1	CASSKTGTADTQYF	TGTGCCAGCAGCAAAACCGGGACAGCAGATACGCAGTATTTT
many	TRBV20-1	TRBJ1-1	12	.	CSAQEDNTEAFF	TGCAGTGCTCAAGAAGACAACACTGAAGCTTTCTTT
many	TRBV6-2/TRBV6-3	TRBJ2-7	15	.	CASSTPRGASYEQYF	TGTGCCAGCAGTACCCCCCGGGGGGCGAGCTACGAGCAGTACTTC
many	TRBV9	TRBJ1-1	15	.	CASSAPTARGAEAFF	TGTGCCAGCAGCGCGCCGACCGCCCGGGGGGCTGAAGCTTTCTTT
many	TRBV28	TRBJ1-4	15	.	CASSPTRQLNEKLFF	TGTGCCAGCAGCCCCACACGGCAACTTAATGAAAAACTGTTTTTT
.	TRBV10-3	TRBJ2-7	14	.	CATSYGLVFNEQYF	TGTGCTACCTCATACGGGCTAGTATTTAACGAGCAGTACTTC
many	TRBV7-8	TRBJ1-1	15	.	CASYMAGPQDTEAFF	TGTGCCAGTTATATGGCAGGCCCCCAGGACACTGAAGCTTTCTTT
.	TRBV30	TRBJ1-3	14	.	CAWETQGSGNTIYF	TGTGCCTGGGAGACCCAGGGTTCTGGAAACACCATATATTTT
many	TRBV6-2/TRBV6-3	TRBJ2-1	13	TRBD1	CASSYDRGHEQFF	TGTGCCAGCAGTTACGACAGGGGCCATGAGCAGTTCTTC
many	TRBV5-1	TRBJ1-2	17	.	CASILLQASLLNYGYTF	TGCGCCAGCATCCTCTTACAGGCGAGTCTGCTTAACTATGGCTACACCTTC
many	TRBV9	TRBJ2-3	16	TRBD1	CASSVNDGQGGDTQYF	TGTGCCAGCAGCGTAAATGATGGACAGGGAGGAGATACGCAGTATTTT
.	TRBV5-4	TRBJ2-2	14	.	CASSFRLDTGELFF	TGTGCCAGCAGCTTTCGGCTAGACACCGGGGAGCTGTTTTTT